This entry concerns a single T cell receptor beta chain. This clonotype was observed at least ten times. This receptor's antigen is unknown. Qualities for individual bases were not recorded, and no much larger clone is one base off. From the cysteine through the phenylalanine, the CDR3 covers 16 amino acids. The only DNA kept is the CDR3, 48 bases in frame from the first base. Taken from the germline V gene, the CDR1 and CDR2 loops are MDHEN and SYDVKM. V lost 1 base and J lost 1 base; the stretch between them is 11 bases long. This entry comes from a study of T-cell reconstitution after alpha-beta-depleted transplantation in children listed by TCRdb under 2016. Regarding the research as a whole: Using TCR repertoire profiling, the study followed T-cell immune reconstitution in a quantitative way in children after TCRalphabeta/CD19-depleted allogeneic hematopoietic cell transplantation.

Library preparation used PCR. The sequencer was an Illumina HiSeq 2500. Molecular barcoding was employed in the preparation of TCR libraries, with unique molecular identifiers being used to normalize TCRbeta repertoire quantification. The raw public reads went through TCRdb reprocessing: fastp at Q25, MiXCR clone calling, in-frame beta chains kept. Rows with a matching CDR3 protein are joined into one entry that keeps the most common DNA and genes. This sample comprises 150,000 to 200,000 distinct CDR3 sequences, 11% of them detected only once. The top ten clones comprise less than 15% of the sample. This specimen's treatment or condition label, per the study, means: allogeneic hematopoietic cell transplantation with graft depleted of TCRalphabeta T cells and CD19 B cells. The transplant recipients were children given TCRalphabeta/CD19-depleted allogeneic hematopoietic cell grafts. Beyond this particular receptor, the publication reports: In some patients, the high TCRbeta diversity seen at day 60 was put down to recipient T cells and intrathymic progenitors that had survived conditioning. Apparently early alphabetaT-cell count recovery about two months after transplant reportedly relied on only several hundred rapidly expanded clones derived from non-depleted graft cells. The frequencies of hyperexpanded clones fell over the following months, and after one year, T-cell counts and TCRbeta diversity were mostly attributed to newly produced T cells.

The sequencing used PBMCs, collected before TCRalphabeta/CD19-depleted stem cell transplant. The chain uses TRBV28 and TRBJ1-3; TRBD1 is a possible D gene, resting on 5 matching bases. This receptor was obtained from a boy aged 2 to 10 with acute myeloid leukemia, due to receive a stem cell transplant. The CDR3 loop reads CASSLYTWGSGNTIYF. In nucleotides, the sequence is TGTGCCAGCAGTTTATACACTTGGGGGTCTGGAAACACCATATATTTT.